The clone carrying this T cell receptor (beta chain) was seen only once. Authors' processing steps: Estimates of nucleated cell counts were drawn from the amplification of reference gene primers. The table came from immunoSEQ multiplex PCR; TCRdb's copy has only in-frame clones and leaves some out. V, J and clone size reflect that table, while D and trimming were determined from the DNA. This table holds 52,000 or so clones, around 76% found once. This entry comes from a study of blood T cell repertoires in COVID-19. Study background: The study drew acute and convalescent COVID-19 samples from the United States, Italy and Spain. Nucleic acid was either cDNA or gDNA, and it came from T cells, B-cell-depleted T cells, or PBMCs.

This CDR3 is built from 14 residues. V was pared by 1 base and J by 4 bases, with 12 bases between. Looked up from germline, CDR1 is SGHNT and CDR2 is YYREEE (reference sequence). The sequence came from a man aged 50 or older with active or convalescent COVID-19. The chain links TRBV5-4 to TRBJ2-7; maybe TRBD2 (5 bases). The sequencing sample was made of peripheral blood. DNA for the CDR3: TGTGCCAGCAGCTTGCAAGCGGAGAGATACGAGCAGTACTTC. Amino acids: CASSLQAERYEQYF.